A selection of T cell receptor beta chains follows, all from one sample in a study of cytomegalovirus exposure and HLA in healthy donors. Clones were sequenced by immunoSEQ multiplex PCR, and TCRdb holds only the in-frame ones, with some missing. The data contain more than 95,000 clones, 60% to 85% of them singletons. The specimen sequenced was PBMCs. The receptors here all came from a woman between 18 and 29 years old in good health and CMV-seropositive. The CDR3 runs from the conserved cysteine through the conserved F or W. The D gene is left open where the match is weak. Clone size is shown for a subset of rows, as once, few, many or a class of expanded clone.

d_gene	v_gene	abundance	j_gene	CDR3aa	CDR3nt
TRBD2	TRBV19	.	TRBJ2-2	CASRSHTTSGRTGELFF	TGTGCCAGTAGGTCCCACACGACTAGCGGGAGGACCGGGGAGCTGTTTTTT
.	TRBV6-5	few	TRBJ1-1	CASTRTATNTEAFF	TGTGCCAGCACCCGGACAGCGACAAACACTGAAGCTTTCTTT
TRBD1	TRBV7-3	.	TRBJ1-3	CASSPSGQGAGNTIYF	TGTGCCAGCAGCCCCTCCGGACAGGGGGCTGGTAACACCATATATTTT
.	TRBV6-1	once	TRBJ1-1	CASSEASMNTEAFF	TGTGCCAGCAGTGAAGCGTCCATGAACACTGAAGCTTTCTTT
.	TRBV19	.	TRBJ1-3	CASSTGSSGNTIYF	TGTGCCAGTAGTACCGGGTCCTCTGGAAACACCATATATTTT
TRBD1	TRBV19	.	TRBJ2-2	CASSKRDRGGGTGELFF	TGTGCCAGTAGTAAACGGGACAGGGGCGGTGGAACCGGGGAGCTGTTTTTT
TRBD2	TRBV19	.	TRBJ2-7	CASSIVHKISGSRRGYEQYF	TGTGCCAGTAGTATAGTCCACAAGATTAGCGGGAGTCGTCGTGGGTACGAGCAGTACTTC
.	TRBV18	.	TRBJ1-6	CASSPNQDSYNSPLHF	TGTGCCAGCTCACCAAACCAGGACAGTTATAATTCACCCCTCCACTTT
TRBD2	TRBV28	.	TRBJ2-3	CASSLRLAGDTQYF	TGTGCCAGCAGTTTAAGACTAGCGGGAGATACGCAGTATTTT
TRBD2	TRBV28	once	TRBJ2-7	CASSSGTTFGEQYF	TGTGCCAGCAGTTCCGGGACTACCTTTGGTGAGCAGTACTTC
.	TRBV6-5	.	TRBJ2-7	CASSYGAGFIRYEQYF	TGTGCCAGCAGTTACGGGGCAGGGTTCATCAGATACGAGCAGTACTTC
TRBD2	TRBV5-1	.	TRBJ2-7	CASSLAGTSGNEQYF	TGCGCCAGCAGCTTGGCCGGGACTAGCGGGAACGAGCAGTACTTC
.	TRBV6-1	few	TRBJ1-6	CASSELAGGEVSLHF	TGTGCCAGCAGTGAGTTAGCTGGTGGGGAGGTCTCCCTCCACTTT
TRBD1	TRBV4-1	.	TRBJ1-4	CASSQDQGQGDEKLFF	TGCGCCAGCAGCCAAGATCAGGGACAGGGGGATGAAAAACTGTTTTTT
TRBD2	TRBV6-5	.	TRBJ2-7	CATRVAGNYEQYF	TGTGCCACCAGAGTAGCGGGAAACTACGAGCAGTACTTC
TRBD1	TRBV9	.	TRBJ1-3	CASSHGVQGDGNTIYF	TGTGCCAGCAGCCACGGAGTTCAGGGGGACGGAAACACCATATATTTT
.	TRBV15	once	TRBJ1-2	CATSRGAGVYGYTF	TGTGCCACCAGCAGAGGCGCAGGGGTCTATGGCTACACCTTC
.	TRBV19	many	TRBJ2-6	CASSTTVSGANVLTF	TGTGCCAGTAGTACGACAGTGTCTGGGGCCAACGTCCTGACTTTC
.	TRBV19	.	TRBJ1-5	CAVRQDNQPQHF	TGTGCCGTAAGACAGGACAATCAGCCCCAGCATTTT
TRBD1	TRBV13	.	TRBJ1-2	CASSPSDRVDYGYTF	TGTGCCAGCAGCCCCTCGGACAGGGTAGACTATGGCTACACCTTC
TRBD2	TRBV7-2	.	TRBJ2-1	CASSLALAGVNEQFF	TGTGCCAGCAGCTTAGCTCTAGCGGGAGTAAATGAGCAGTTCTTC
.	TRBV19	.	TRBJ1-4	CASREELGSRANEKLFF	TGTGCCAGCCGGGAAGAGTTGGGATCCCGGGCTAATGAAAAACTGTTTTTT
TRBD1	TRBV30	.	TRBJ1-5	CAWRGQPNQPQHF	TGTGCCTGGAGGGGACAGCCTAATCAGCCCCAGCATTTT
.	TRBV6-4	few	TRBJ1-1	CANSEKAFF	TGTGCCAACTCGGAGAAAGCTTTCTTT
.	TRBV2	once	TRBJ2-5	CASSVPGVETQYF	TGTGCCAGCAGTGTCCCGGGAGTAGAGACCCAGTACTTC
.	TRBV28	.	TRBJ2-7	CASTFLGGGLSSYEQYF	TGTGCCAGCACCTTTCTCGGTGGGGGCCTAAGCTCCTACGAGCAGTACTTC
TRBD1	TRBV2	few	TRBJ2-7	CASSSGTGSYEQYF	TGTGCCAGCAGTTCCGGGACAGGCTCCTACGAGCAGTACTTC
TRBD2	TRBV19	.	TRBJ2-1	CASSRGGSAYNEQFF	TGTGCCAGTAGTAGGGGCGGGAGTGCCTACAATGAGCAGTTCTTC
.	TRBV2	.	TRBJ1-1	CASSYQSEAFF	TGTGCCAGCAGTTACCAGTCTGAAGCTTTCTTT
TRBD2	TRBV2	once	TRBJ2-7	CASRTSGPEQYF	TGTGCCAGTCGGACTAGCGGTCCCGAGCAGTACTTC
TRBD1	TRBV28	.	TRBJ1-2	CASSLDDRGDYGYTF	TGTGCCAGCAGTTTGGATGACAGGGGGGACTATGGCTACACCTTC
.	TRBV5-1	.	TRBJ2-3	CASSLSGMDTQYF	TGCGCCAGCAGCTTGTCAGGGATGGATACGCAGTATTTT
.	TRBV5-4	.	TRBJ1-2	CASSLVGVYGYTF	TGTGCCAGCAGCTTGGTCGGGGTTTATGGCTACACCTTC